One and the same sample provided the 5 T cell receptor beta chains below, sequenced in a study of CD8 T cells in Susac syndrome. It was with random hexamers that roughly 0.45 to 1 ug RNA was reverse transcribed. TCRdb independently ran MiXCR on the immunoSEQ multiplex PCR reads; one entry per CDR3 protein. The data show roughly 140,000 distinct CDR3 sequences, roughly 95% seen once. The sample was CD8+ T cells from PBMCs. All receptors come from a human donor with multiple sclerosis.

This chain links TRBV29-1 with TRBJ2-2; weak D call: TRBD1 (6 bases). This CDR3 spans 15 amino acids. Germline CDR1 and CDR2: SQVTM and ANQGSEA. Trimming stripped 0 bases from V and 6 bases from J, with 14 bases between. For the CDR3, the DNA is TGCAGCGTTGAAGAGGGACATTCTGGGGCCGGGGAGCTGTTTTTT. Protein: CSVEEGHSGAGELFF.

This clonotype appeared once. The genes are TRBV7-2 and TRBJ2-1; no clear D. The germline V gene has CDR1 SGHTA and CDR2 FQGNSA. The CDR3 has 15 amino acids. The V and J ends lost 0 bases and 1 base respectively, with 7 bases between them. CDR3 in amino acids: CASSLAARSYNEQFF. Here the CDR3 DNA reads TGTGCCAGCAGCTTAGCTGCCAGGTCCTACAATGAGCAGTTCTTC.

The chain is built from TRBV9 and TRBJ2-3, with D possibly TRBD2 on 5 matching bases. V was shortened by 7 bases and J by 0 bases, with 15 bases between the two germline ends. Per the germline V gene, CDR1 is SGDLS and CDR2 is YYNGEE. This CDR3 is 15 amino acids long. CDR3 protein: CASSPERISTDTQYF. The CDR3 DNA reads as TGTGCCAGCTCACCTGAGCGGATTAGCACAGATACGCAGTATTTT.

V and J are TRBV30 and TRBJ1-5, with 9 bases matching TRBD1. The CDR3 has 14 amino acids. Germline assignment: CDR1 GTSNPN and CDR2 SVGIG (reference sequence). V dropped 1 base and J dropped 7; count of bases not matched to a gene: 5. The CDR3 DNA reads as TGTGCCTGGAGTGGGGGACAGGGTTGGCAGCCCCAGCATTTT. This gives the protein CAWSGGQGWQPQHF. The variable domain in full, completed from reference TRBV30 and TRBJ1-5, reads SQTIHQWPATLVQPVGSPLSLECTVEGTSNPNLYWYRQAAGRGLQLLFYSVGIGQISSEVPQNLSASRPQDRQFILSSKKLLLSDSGFYLCAWSGGQGWQPQHFGDGTRLSIL.

V is TRBV15 and J is TRBJ2-7, with 8 bases fitting TRBD2. This CDR3 has 17 amino acids. Germline assignment: CDR1 LNHNV and CDR2 YYDKDF (reference sequence). Trimming removed 2 bases from V and 6 bases from J; junction bases left unmatched: 15. CDR3 sequence (DNA): TGTGCCACCAGCAGACCTTTTGGAAAAAGCGGGGGAAGCGAGCAGTACTTC. Translated: CATSRPFGKSGGSEQYF. The variable domain in full, completed from reference TRBV15 and TRBJ2-7, reads DAMVIQNPRYQVTQFGKPVTLSCSQTLNHNVMYWYQQKSSQAPKLLFHYYDKDFNNEADTPDNFQSRRPNTSFCFLDIRSPGLGDTAMYLCATSRPFGKSGGSEQYFGPGTRLTVT.